The rows below give T cell receptor beta chains drawn from one sample of a study of blood T cell repertoires in COVID-19. Profiling relied on immunoSEQ multiplex PCR, and the TCRdb table lists in-frame clones only, not all of them. The table lists 65,000 to 75,000 clones, around 83% of them singletons. Sequencing was performed on peripheral blood. The receptors shown here come from an elderly man with acute or convalescent COVID-19. Both conserved end residues are part of each CDR3.

>TRBJ1-2|TRBV18
CASSSVAGQANYGYTF
>TRBJ1-6|TRBV28
CASRSSRAGGYNSPLHF
>TRBJ2-4|TRBV28
CASSSGTSGRVKNIQYF
>TRBJ1-5|TRBV19
CASSPGLNQPQHF
>TRBJ1-1|TRBV9
CASSVFIETGQGISNTEAFF
>TRBJ1-3|TRBV27
CASSLFPGYSGNTIYF
>TRBJ1-2|TRBV29-1
CSVERTGNGYTF
>TRBJ2-7|TRBV6-5
CASSRDTSYYEQYF
>TRBJ2-7|TRBV7-8
CASSPGQGGSSGRSLEQYF
>TRBJ1-4|TRBV7-9
CASSESTGGGNEKLFF
>TRBJ2-5|TRBV3-1/TRBV3-2
CASSQGYETQYF
>TRBJ2-2|TRBV5-1
CASSGGTTWAGELFF
>TRBJ2-6|TRBV30
CASGGYGANVLTF
>TRBJ1-5|TRBV5-1
CASSLESNQPQHF
>TRBJ2-2|TRBV5-1
CASSSSYRGDTGELFF
>TRBJ1-4|TRBV2
CASQTQGDYNEKLFF
>TRBJ2-3|TRBV14
CASSQTSGSSIRYF
>TRBJ1-5|TRBV19
CASSNEWGRIDQPQHF
>TRBJ2-5|TRBV5-1
CASSPPQGGETQYF
>TRBJ1-1|TRBV28
CASRWAGAGITEAFF
>TRBJ2-3|TRBV29-1
CSAVTGLSSTDTQYF
>TRBJ1-2|TRBV28
CASRPGTGGIANYGYTF
>TRBJ1-5|TRBV19
CASSSTDDQPQHF
>TRBJ1-5|TRBV28
CASSRQGQPQHF
>TRBJ2-5|TRBV7-2
CASSLGPTSAQETQYF
>TRBJ2-2|TRBV6-5
CASSYVPRDTGELFF
>TRBJ1-6|TRBV12-3/TRBV12-4
CASSFRDSPLHF
>TRBJ2-1|TRBV19
CASSISGLASNEQFF
>TRBJ2-1|TRBV7-9
CASSLPPGVGNNEQFF
>TRBJ2-1|TRBV6-6
CASSRRPRGGIANEQFF
>TRBJ2-2|TRBV3-1/TRBV3-2
CASSHVATGELFF
>TRBJ2-3|TRBV9
CASSVVPSGGVSTDTQYF
>TRBJ2-5|TRBV10-3
CAISDPGTGGSETQYF
>TRBJ2-6|TRBV5-1
CASSRIGGSSGANVLTF
>TRBJ2-2|TRBV18
CASSPERGGTGELFF
>TRBJ1-1|TRBV11-2
CASSPRQYTEAFF
>TRBJ2-2|TRBV18
CASSAAPRGNTGELFF
>TRBJ1-1|TRBV25-1
CASSESPHHIDRNTEAFF
>TRBJ2-1|TRBV19
CASSIRNEQFF
>TRBJ2-1|TRBV19
CASTHGATNNEQFF
>TRBJ2-7|TRBV27
CASSLWGQGGVEQYF